This T cell receptor beta chain appears in the sequencing data of a study of shared clonotypes between healthy human individuals (dated by TCRdb to 2019 to 2021). Describing the broader study: A couple of women and three men aged 18 to 49 years were included in the cohort. Each donor's leukapheresis produced roughly between roughly 0.85 and 9.5 billion PBMCs. For each donor, CD4 naive and CD4 memory were each given three plates, CD8 naive was given two plates, and CD8 memory was given one plate. To increase sequencing depth and limit assay-specific biases, different laboratories used diverse techniques to prepare libraries and sequence TCR repertoires. Blood TCR repertoires of about 5 healthy adults were deeply sequenced to estimate repertoire size and the extent of clonotype sharing between individuals.

TCR CDR3 regions were amplified from genomic DNA by multiplex PCR using the deep immunoSEQ assay. Extracted genomic DNA from each cell subset was distributed evenly across all wells of several immunoSEQ 96-well plates, and each plate was treated as a replicate. For sorted subsets, around 200 ng genomic DNA, equal to 25,000 to 35,000 T cell genomes, was loaded into each replicate PCR. Purified libraries were measured with a Qubit 3.0 fluorometer, size-checked on a Bioanalyzer 2100, and measured again with the KAPA Library Quantification kit. A separate single-read 150-cycle Illumina NextSeq 550 flow cell was used to sequence each immunoSEQ 96-well plate. As for how the authors treated the data: Because the immunoSEQ output held only junctional sequences and lacked quality scores, the filtering could not match the filtering applied to full-length reads. Sequences were annotated with PyIR, a Python wrapper for IgBLAST v1.9, and V/J genes and CDR3 were assigned using IMGT germline references. Reads were filtered out if the reads had weak V/J assignments (E-value above 1e-6), no CDR3, stop codons, out-of-frame junctions, or ambiguous translated residues. A V3J clonotype was defined by an identical inferred V gene, J gene, and CDR3 amino acid sequence. To compute the percentage overlap between repertoires, the number of shared unique clonotypes was divided by the size of the smaller repertoire. Richness of each repertoire was evaluated using RTK rarefaction, the Chao1 estimator, and Recon v2.1 estimates of unobserved clonotypes. For all TCRbeta clonotypes obtained by the gDNA method from a few donors, generation probabilities were computed with OLGA. TCRdb's version of the immuneACCESS table is confined to in-frame rearrangements and falls short of the full clone set. An unresolved V gene accounts for under half of the shortfall where checked; the remainder is of unknown origin. V and J calls and clone size follow that table, whereas D and trimming were derived from the DNA. Present in this sample are more than 400,000 clones, 95% to 96% of which were seen just once. 0.064% of the sample goes to the ten largest clones.

The donors were healthy, HIV-negative adults who had no recently reported acute infections or vaccinations. All donors were Caucasian adults living in Nashville, Tennessee, USA. CD4+ T cells were enriched through magnetic negative selection, after which naive cells were positively selected on CD45RA and the remaining negative fraction served as the memory subset. After blood collection by leukapheresis, PBMCs were isolated using Ficoll-Histopaque density gradient centrifugation and then cryopreserved in the vapor phase of liquid nitrogen. Purity and quantity of every magnetically sorted T cell population were checked by analytical flow cytometry. Each sorted fraction had its genomic DNA isolated and then quantified by UV absorbance on a Nanodrop 2000c. Note on this clone: No cognate antigen has been identified for it. No base-level quality is on record; no much larger clone is a single base apart.

Counted from cysteine to phenylalanine, this CDR3 has 16 amino acids. The entry retains the CDR3 DNA only, 48 bases that are in frame from base 1. Results and caveats for the whole study, not just this receptor: Rarefaction of sorted-subset datasets indicated incomplete sequencing despite the large sequencing depth. Naive subsets generally had larger estimated clonotype richness than memory subsets. Sampling was restricted to blood, and TCR repertoires in tissue are likely to differ from TCR repertoires in blood. Based on pairwise subsampling, the degree of clonotype sharing among donors was expected to be affected by sequencing depth. Clonotypes shared by all four sorted-subset donors showed higher generation probabilities than non-shared clonotypes. Across a handful of donors, approximately 5% of naive CD4, approximately 3.6% of naive CD8, roughly 2.3% of memory CD4, and approximately 0.4% of memory CD8 clonotypes were shared. Because the study included only a small number of donors, the genetic and exposure-history diversity represented was limited.

The clonotype comes from a woman aged 25 to 39 in good health. Sequencing input: naive CD4+ T cells sorted from blood. The label giving this sample's cell subset or site can be read as: CD45RA+ positively selected. The chain is made from TRBV21-1 and TRBJ2-3. TRBV21-1 is a pseudogene locus. At the DNA level, the sequence is TGTGCCAGCAGCAAACTGGGGGGCGAGTTTACAGATACGCAGTATTTT. It specifies CASSKLGGEFTDTQYF.